This entry concerns a single T cell receptor (beta chain). Trimming cost V 7 bases and J 2 bases; bases outside gene matches: 17. The CDR3 is 17 residues long. The germline gives CDR1 SGHTS, CDR2 YDEGEE. This sample stems from a study of blood T cell repertoires in COVID-19. Turning to the study itself: Samples representing acute and convalescent COVID-19 were sourced from the United States, Italy and Spain. T cells, B-cell-depleted T cells, or PBMCs provided the cDNA or gDNA that served as material.

Repertoires were generated with immunoSEQ multiplex PCR, while TCRdb's copy carries only in-frame clones and drops some. Counted here are approximately 440,000 clones, 80% to 95% occurring once; the ten biggest clones make up roughly 0.66%. Participants' reported clinical history set cohort assignment. Donors of Cohort 3 who recovered were those that had two negative PCRs, clearance, or symptom resolution. V is TRBV5-8 and J is TRBJ1-1, with TRBD1 matching 7 bases. Sequenced material: PBMCs or T cells enriched from blood (not recorded which). The sequence was collected from a man aged 18 to 30 who had recovered from COVID-19. CDR3 sequence: CASDQKWAGGQNTEAFF. For the CDR3, the DNA is TGTGCCAGCGACCAGAAATGGGCAGGGGGGCAAAACACTGAAGCTTTCTTT.